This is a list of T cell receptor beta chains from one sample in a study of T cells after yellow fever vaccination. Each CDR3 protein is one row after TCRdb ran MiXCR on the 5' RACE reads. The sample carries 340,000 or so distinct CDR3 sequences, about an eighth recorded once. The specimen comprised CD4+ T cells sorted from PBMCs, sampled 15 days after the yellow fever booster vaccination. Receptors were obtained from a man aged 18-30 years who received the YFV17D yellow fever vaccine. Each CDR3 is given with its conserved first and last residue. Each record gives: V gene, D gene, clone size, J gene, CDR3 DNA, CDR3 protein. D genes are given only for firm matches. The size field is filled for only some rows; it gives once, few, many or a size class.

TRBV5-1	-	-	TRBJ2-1	TGCGCCAGCACGCGGAGGGAAGCGGGCTCCTACAATGAGCAGTTCTTC	CASTRREAGSYNEQFF
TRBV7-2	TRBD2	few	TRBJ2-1	TGTGCCAGCAGCTACCTAGCGGGGTTAATCTATGAGCAGTTCTTC	CASSYLAGLIYEQFF
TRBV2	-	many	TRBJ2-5	TGTGCCAGCAGTGCAGGGTCCGAGACCCAGTACTTC	CASSAGSETQYF
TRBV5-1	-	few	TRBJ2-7	TGCGCCAGCAGGGGGGGTGGGACGAACTCCTACGAGCAGTACTTC	CASRGGGTNSYEQYF
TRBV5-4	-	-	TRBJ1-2	TGTGCCAGCAGCTTGGGAGACAGGCCGGGCTATGGCTACACCTTC	CASSLGDRPGYGYTF
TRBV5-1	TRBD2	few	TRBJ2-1	TGCGCCAGCAGCTTGGGGACTAGCGGGGGGGCCCGTCGGCAGTTCTTC	CASSLGTSGGARRQFF
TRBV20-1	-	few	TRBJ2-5	TGCAGTGCTAGTCCCCGTAAGGGGGGAAACCAAGAGACCCAGTACTTC	CSASPRKGGNQETQYF
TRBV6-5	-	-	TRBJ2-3	TGTGCCAGCAGAACCGGGACAACGATTCGCACAGATACGCAGTATTTT	CASRTGTTIRTDTQYF
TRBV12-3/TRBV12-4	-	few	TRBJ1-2	TGTGCCAGCAGTTGGGGGACACCGACTAGGGATGGCTACACCTTC	CASSWGTPTRDGYTF
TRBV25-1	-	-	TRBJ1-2	TGTGCCAGCAGTGATATGGGTTGGAATGGCTACACCTTC	CASSDMGWNGYTF
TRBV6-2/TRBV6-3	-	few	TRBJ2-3	TGTGCCAGCAGGCTCAGGACAGATACGCAGTATTTT	CASRLRTDTQYF
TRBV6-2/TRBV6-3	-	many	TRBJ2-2	TGTGCCATCTCGGGACTCAACACCGGGGAGCTGTTTTTT	CAISGLNTGELFF
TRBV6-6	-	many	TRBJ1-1	TGTGCCAGCAGTTTGAGGGGAGGCACTGAAGCTTTCTTT	CASSLRGGTEAFF
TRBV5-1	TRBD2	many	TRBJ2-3	TGTGCCAGCAGCCTCACTAGCGGGGGTCGCACAGATACGCAGTATTTT	CASSLTSGGRTDTQYF
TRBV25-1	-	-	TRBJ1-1	TGTGCCAGCATAGGTCGGGTGAACACTGAAGCTTTCTTT	CASIGRVNTEAFF
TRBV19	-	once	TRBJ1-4	TGTGCCACCGAACTTGGAGGAACAAATGAAAAACTGTTTTTT	CATELGGTNEKLFF
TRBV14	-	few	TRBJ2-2	TGTGCCAGCAGCCAAGACCCCCGGGGGGAGCTGTTTTTT	CASSQDPRGELFF
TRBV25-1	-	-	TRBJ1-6	TGTGCCAGCAGTGAGCAGGGTTTGCGGGGCTATAATTCACCCCTCCACTTT	CASSEQGLRGYNSPLHF
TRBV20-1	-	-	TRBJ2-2	TGCAGTGCTCCCGGGACCGGGAACACCGGGGAGCTGTTTTTT	CSAPGTGNTGELFF
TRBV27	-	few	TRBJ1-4	TGTGCCAGCAGGGGGGGGCACGGAAAAAAACTGTTTTTT	CASRGGHGKKLFF
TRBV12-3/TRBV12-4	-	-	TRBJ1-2	TGTGCCAGCCACCGCTGGGGGTTGGGTGGCTACACCTTC	CASHRWGLGGYTF
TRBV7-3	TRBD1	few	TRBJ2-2	TGTGCCAGCAGCGTCGGGACAGCGAACACCGGGGAGCTGTTTTTT	CASSVGTANTGELFF
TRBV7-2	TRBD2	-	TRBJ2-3	TGTGCCAGCAGCTTAGAGGGACTAGCAGACCACACAGATACGCAGTATTTT	CASSLEGLADHTDTQYF
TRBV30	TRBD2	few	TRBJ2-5	TGTGCCTGTTCTCTAGCGGGGCAAGAGACCCAGTACTTC	CACSLAGQETQYF
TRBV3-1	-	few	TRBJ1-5	TGTGCCAGCAGCCAATCCCAGGGGCAGCCCCAGCATTTT	CASSQSQGQPQHF
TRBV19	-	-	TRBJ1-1	TGTGCCAGTAGTACCTCCCGTTCAATGAACACTGAAGCTTTCTTT	CASSTSRSMNTEAFF
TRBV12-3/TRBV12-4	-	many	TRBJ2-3	TGTGCCAGCAGTTTAAGGGTCGGAGATACGCAGTATTTT	CASSLRVGDTQYF
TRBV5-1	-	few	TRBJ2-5	TGCGCCAGCAGCGCGGACTTGCGAGAGACCCAGTACTTC	CASSADLRETQYF
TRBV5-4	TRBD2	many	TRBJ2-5	TGTGCCAGCAGCATGGGACTAGCGAGAAGAGAGACCCAGTACTTC	CASSMGLARRETQYF
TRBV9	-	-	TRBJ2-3	TGTGCCAGCAGCGACATATCTAGCACAGATACGCAGTATTTT	CASSDISSTDTQYF
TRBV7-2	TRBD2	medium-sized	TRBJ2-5	TGTGCCAGCAGCTTAGACGGGACTAGCGGGGAGACCCAGTACTTC	CASSLDGTSGETQYF
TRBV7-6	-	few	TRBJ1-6	TGTGCCACCGGTCCGGGGGACAACTCACCCCTCCACTTT	CATGPGDNSPLHF
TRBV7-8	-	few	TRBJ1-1	TGTGCCAGCAGCTACCAGAGGGTCCTTAACACTGAAGCTTTCTTT	CASSYQRVLNTEAFF
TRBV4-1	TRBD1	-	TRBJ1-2	TGCGCCAGCAGCCACCCCGGTGAAGGGGGCATCTATGGCTACACCTTC	CASSHPGEGGIYGYTF
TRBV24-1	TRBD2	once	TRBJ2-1	TGTGCCACCAGTACTAGCGGGGGGGCTGATGAGCAGTTCTTC	CATSTSGGADEQFF
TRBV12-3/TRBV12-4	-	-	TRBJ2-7	TGTGCCAGCAGTAGGGGACCGGAATACGAGCAGTACTTC	CASSRGPEYEQYF
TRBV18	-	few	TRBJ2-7	TGTGCCAGCTCACCACCGCAGGCCTACGAGCAGTACTTC	CASSPPQAYEQYF
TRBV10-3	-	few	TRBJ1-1	TGTGCCATCAGTGGATACAGGGCGGACAGTGAAGCTTTCTTT	CAISGYRADSEAFF
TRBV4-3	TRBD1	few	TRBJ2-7	TGCGCCAGCAGCCAAGATTCCCCAGGGGGCAGGGACGAGCAGTACTTC	CASSQDSPGGRDEQYF
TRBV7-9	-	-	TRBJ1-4	TGTGCCAGCAGCTCTAGCTCCGTGCAAGCAACTAATGAAAAACTGTTTTTT	CASSSSSVQATNEKLFF
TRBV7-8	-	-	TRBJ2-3	TGTGCCAGCAGCCCCACCTCGGACCTACGCACAGATACGCAGTATTTT	CASSPTSDLRTDTQYF
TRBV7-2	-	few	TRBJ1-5	TGTGCCAGCAGCTACCAAGGCGATCAGCCCCAGCATTTT	CASSYQGDQPQHF